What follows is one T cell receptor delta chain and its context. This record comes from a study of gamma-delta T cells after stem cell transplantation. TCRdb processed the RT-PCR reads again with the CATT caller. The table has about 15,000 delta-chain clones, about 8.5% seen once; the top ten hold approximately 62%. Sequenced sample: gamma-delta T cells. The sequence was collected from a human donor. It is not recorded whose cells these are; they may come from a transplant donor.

This CDR3 is CACEGTGLGVLRGTTDKLIF. The CDR3 DNA reads TGTGCCTGTGAAGGCACCGGCCTTGGGGTCCTGAGGGGCACCACCGATAAACTCATCTTT. The rearrangement uses TRDV2 and TRDJ1; maybe TRDD3 (5 bases). V was shortened by 4 bases and J by 1 base, with 30 bases between the two germline ends. The length of the CDR3 is 20 residues. Germline CDR1 and CDR2: GEAIGNYY and EKD.